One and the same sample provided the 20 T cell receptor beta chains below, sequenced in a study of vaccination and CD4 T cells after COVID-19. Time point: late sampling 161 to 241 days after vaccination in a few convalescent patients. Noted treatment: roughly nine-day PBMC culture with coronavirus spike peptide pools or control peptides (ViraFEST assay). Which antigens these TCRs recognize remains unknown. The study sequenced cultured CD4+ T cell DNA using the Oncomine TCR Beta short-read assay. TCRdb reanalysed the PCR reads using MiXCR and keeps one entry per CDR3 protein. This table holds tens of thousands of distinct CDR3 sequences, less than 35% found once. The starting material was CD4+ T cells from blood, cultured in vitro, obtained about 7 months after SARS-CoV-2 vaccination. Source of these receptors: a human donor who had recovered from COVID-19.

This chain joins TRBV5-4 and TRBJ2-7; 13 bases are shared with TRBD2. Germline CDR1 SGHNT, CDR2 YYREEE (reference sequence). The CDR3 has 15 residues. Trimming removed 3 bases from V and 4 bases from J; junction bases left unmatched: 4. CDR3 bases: TGTGCCAGCAGCTGGGGACTAGCGGGAATATACGAGCAGTACTTC. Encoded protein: CASSWGLAGIYEQYF.

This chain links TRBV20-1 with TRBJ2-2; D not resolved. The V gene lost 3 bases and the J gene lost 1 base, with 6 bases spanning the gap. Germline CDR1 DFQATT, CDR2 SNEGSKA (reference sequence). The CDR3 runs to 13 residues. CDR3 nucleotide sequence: TGCAGTGCTAGTCCTTGGAACACCGGGGAGCTGTTTTTT. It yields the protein CSASPWNTGELFF.

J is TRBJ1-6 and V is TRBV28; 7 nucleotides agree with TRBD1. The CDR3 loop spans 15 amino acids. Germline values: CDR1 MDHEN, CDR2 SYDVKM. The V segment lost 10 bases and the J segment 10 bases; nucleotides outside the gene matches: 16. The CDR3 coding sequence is TGTGCCACCCGGACAGGAGGACCCCCGGGGTCACCCCTCCACTTT. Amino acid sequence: CATRTGGPPGSPLHF.

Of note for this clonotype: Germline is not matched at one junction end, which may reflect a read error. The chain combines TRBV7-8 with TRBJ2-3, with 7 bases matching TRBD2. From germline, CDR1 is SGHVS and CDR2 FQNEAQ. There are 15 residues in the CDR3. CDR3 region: CASSLGGRAGDRQYF. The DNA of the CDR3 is TGTGCCAGCAGCTTAGGTGGCCGGGCGGGAGATAGGCAGTATTTT.

Written as DNA, the CDR3 is TGTGCCAGCAGTTCCCCGCCAAATCAGCCCCAGCATTTT. This codes for CASSSPPNQPQHF. This chain connects TRBV28 to TRBJ1-5; D not resolved. CDR3 size: 13 residues. Germline CDR1 and CDR2: MDHEN and SYDVKM. Trimming took 4 bases from V and 4 from J, leaving 8 bases between them.

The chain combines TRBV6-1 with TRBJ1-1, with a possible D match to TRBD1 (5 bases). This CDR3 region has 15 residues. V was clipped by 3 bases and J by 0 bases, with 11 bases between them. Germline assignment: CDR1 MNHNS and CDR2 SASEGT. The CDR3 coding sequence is TGTGCCAGCAGTGAGGAGTGGGGGTTGAACACTGAAGCTTTCTTT. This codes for CASSEEWGLNTEAFF.

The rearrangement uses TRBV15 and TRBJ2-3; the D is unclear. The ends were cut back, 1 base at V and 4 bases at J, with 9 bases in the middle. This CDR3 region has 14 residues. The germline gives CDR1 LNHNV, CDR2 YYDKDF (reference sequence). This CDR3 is CATSRVPPPDTQYF. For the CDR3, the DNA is TGTGCCACCAGCAGAGTTCCGCCGCCAGATACGCAGTATTTT. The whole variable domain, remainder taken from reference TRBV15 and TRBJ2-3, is DAMVIQNPRYQVTQFGKPVTLSCSQTLNHNVMYWYQQKSSQAPKLLFHYYDKDFNNEADTPDNFQSRRPNTSFCFLDIRSPGLGDTAMYLCATSRVPPPDTQYFGPGTRLTVL.

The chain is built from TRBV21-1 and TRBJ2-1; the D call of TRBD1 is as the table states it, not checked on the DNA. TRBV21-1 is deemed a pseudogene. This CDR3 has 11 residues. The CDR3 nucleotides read TGTGCCAGCAGCCCCCCGGGACCGCGGGTCTTC. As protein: CASSPPGPRVF.

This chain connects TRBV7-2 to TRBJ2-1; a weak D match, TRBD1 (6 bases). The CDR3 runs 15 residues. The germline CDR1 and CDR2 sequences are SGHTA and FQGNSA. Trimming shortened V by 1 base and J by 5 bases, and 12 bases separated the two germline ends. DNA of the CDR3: TGTGCCAGCAGCTTAGACAGGGTTGGGGACAATGAGCAGTTCTTC. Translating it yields CASSLDRVGDNEQFF.

The CDR3 DNA is TGTGCCAGCTCAACAACGGACAGGGGATACGGGGAGACCCAGTACTTC. Residues: CASSTTDRGYGETQYF. The chain is built from TRBV18 and TRBJ2-5; 9 bases map to TRBD1. V lost 5 bases to trimming and J lost 5 bases; unmatched junction nucleotides: 12. Germline values: CDR1 KGHSH, CDR2 LQKENI. The CDR3 loop spans 16 amino acids.

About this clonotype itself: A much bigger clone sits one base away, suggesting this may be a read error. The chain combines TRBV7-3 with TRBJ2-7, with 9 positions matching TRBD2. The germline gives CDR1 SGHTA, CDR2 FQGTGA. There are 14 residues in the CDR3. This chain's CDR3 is CAGRPAGGSYEQYF. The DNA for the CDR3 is TGTGCCGGCAGGCCAGCGGGAGGCTCCTACGAGCAGTACTTC.

The chain's CDR3 is CASSSGAVSYNEQFF. The CDR3 nucleotides are TGTGCCAGCAGCTCCGGAGCGGTCTCCTACAATGAGCAGTTCTTC. The chain joins TRBV7-9 to TRBJ2-1; a weak D match, TRBD2 (5 bases). From germline, CDR1 is SEHNR and CDR2 FQNEAQ (reference sequence). The CDR3 has 15 residues. V lost 4 bases and J lost 0, with 10 bases in between.

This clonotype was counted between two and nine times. The DNA for the CDR3 is TGTGCCAGCAGCTTAGGGGGGTGGGCATACAATGAGCAGTTCTTC. The encoded protein is CASSLGGWAYNEQFF. This sequence joins TRBV7-9 and TRBJ2-1; either TRBD1 or TRBD2 may supply D (5 bases each). From germline, CDR1 is SEHNR and CDR2 FQNEAQ (reference sequence). CDR3 size: 15 residues. V gave up 1 base and J gave up 4 bases, with 11 bases separating them.

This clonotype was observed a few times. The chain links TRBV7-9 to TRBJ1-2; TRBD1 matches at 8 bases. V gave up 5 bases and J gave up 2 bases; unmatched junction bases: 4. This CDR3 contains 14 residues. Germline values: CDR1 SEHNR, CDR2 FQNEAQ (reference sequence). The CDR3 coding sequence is TGTGCCAGCAGCCCTCGACAGGGGAACTATGGCTACACCTTC. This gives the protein CASSPRQGNYGYTF.

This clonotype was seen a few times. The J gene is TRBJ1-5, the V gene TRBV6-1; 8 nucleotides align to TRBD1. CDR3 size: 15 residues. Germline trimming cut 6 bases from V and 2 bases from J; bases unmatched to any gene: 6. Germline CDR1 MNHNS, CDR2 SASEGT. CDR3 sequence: CASRDRVLGNQPQHF. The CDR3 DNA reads TGTGCCAGCAGGGACAGGGTTTTGGGCAATCAGCCCCAGCATTTT.

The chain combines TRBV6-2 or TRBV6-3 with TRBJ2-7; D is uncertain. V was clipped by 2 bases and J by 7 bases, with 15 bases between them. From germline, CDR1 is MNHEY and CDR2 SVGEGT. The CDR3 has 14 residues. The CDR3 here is CASSYPGPGGEQYF. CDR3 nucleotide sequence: TGTGCCAGCAGTTACCCCGGACCAGGTGGGGAGCAGTACTTC.

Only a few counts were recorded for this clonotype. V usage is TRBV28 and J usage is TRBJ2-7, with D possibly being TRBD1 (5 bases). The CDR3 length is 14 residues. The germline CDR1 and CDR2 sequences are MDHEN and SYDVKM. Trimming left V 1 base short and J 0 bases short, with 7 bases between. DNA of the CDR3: TGTGCCAGCAGTTTATTTGACAGCTCCTACGAGCAGTACTTC. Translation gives CASSLFDSSYEQYF.

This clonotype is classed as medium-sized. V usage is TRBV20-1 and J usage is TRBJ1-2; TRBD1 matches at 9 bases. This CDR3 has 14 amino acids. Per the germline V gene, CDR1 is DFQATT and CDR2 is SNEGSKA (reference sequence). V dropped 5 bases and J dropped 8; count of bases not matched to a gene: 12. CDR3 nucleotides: TGCAGTGCTGTTCCCCCTGGACAGGGGAGAGGCTACACCTTC. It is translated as CSAVPPGQGRGYTF.

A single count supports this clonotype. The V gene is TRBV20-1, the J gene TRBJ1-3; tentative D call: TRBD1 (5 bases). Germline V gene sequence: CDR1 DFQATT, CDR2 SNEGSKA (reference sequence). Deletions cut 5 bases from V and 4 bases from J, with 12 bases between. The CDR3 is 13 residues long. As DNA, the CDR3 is TGCAGTGCTCGGGACTACCTAGGAAACACCATATATTTT. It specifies CSARDYLGNTIYF.

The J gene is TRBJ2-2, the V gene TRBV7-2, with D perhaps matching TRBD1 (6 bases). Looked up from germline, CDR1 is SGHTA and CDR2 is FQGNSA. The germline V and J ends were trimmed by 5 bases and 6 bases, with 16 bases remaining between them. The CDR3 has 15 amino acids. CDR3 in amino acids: CASSRGRQDSGELFF. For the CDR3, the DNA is TGTGCCAGCAGCAGGGGACGACAGGATTCCGGGGAGCTGTTTTTT.